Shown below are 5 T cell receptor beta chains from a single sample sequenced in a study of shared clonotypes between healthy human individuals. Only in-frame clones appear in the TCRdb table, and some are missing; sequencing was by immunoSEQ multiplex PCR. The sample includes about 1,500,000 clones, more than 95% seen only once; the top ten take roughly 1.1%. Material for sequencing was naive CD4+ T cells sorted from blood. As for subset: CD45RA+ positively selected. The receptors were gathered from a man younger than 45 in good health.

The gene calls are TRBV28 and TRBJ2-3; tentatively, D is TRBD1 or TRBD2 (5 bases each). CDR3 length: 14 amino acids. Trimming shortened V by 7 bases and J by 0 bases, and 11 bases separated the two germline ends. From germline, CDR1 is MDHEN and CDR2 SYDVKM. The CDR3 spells CASIGDRSTDTQYF. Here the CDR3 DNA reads TGTGCCAGCATTGGGGACCGTAGCACAGATACGCAGTATTTT.

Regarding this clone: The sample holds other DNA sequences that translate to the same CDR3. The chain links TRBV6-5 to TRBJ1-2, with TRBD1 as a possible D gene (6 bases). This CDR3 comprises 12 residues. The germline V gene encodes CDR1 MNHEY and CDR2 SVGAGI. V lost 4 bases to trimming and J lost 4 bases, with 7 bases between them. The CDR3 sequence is CASSSDSYGYTF. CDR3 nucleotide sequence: TGTGCCAGCAGTTCGGACAGCTATGGCTACACCTTC.

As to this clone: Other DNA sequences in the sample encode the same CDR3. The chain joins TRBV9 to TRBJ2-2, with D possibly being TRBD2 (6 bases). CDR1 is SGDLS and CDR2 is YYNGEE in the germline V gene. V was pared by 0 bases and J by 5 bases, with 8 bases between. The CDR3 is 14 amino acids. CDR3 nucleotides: TGTGCCAGCAGCGTAGGGGCGGGGACCGGGGAGCTGTTTTTT. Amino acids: CASSVGAGTGELFF.

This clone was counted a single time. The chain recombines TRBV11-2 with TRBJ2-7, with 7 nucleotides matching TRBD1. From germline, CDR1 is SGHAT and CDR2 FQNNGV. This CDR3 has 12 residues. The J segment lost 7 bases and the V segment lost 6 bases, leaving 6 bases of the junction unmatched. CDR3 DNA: TGTGCCAGCAGTATACAGGGGCCAGAGCAGTACTTC. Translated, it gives CASSIQGPEQYF.

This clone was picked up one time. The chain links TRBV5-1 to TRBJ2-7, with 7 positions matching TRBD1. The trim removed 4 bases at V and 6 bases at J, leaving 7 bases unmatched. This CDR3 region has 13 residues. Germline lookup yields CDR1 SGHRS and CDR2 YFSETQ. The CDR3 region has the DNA TGCGCCAGCAGCCCTAATCAGGGGGTCGAGCAGTACTTC. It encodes CASSPNQGVEQYF.